The 22 T cell receptor beta chains listed next were all sequenced from one sample in a study of low-dose radiotherapy and immunotherapy resistance in tumors. TRAV and TRBV primers primed cDNA for both TCRalpha and TCRbeta. Over about 18 PCR cycles, TCRs were amplified from a constant-region primer and V-primer adapter. One entry per CDR3 protein results from TCRdb running MiXCR on the reads. The table lists 60,000 to 75,000 distinct CDR3 sequences, about 30% of them singletons, with around 6.7% in the top ten. Described time point: before trial treatment. The input for sequencing was PBMCs, taken before treatment. The receptors derive from a male donor with rectosigmoid adenocarcinoma.

This rearrangement joins TRBV13 to TRBJ2-1; 9 positions match TRBD1. The CDR3 is 15 residues long. V gave up 4 bases and J gave up 9 bases; unmatched junction bases: 10. Looked up from germline, CDR1 is PRHDT and CDR2 is FYEKMQ (reference sequence). CDR3: CASSYDRGADGEQFF. CDR3 coding DNA: TGTGCCAGCAGCTATGACAGGGGGGCGGACGGTGAGCAGTTCTTC.

This clonotype appeared many times. The chain recombines TRBV18 with TRBJ2-7; D remains unclear. Trimming removed 1 base from V and 5 bases from J, with 15 bases in between. The CDR3 runs to 15 residues. CDR1 is KGHSH and CDR2 is LQKENI in the germline V gene. As DNA, the CDR3 is TGTGCCAGCTCACCACGCGCGTCTAGGATAAACGAGCAGTACTTC. Protein sequence: CASSPRASRINEQYF.

This CDR3 is CSARGASGFYNEQFF. The CDR3 DNA follows: TGCAGTGCCAGGGGGGCTAGCGGATTTTACAATGAGCAGTTCTTC. V usage is TRBV20-1 and J usage is TRBJ2-1; tentatively, D is TRBD1 or TRBD2 (7 bases each). The V end lost 6 bases, the J end lost 4 bases, and 19 bases lay between the germline ends. This CDR3 is built from 15 residues. Germline loops: CDR1 DFQATT, CDR2 SNEGSKA (reference sequence).

This clonotype was seen many times. The genes are TRBV7-8 and TRBJ1-2; 7 nucleotides match TRBD1. V was clipped by 5 bases and J by 3 bases; unmatched bases: 12. CDR1 is SGHVS, CDR2 FQNEAQ, per germline. This CDR3 is 16 amino acids long. The CDR3 here is CASSEHQGGGHYGYTF. The CDR3 DNA reads TGTGCCAGCAGCGAACATCAGGGGGGAGGGCACTATGGCTACACCTTC. The complete variable domain, with remaining parts taken from reference TRBV7-8 and TRBJ1-2, reads GAGVSQSPRYKVAKRGQDVALRCDPISGHVSLFWYQQALGQGPEFLTYFQNEAQLDKSGLPSDRFFAERPEGSVSTLKIQRTQQEDSAVYLCASSEHQGGGHYGYTFGSGTRLTVV.

The V gene is TRBV28, the J gene TRBJ1-6; unclear D gene. The CDR3 contains 14 residues. From germline, CDR1 is MDHEN and CDR2 SYDVKM. Trimming took off 5 bases at V and 6 bases at J, with 11 bases between the two ends. This chain's CDR3 is CASSQHVPNSPLHF. CDR3 in DNA: TGTGCCAGCAGTCAACACGTGCCTAATTCACCCCTCCACTTT.

This chain joins TRBV20-1 and TRBJ1-1, with a weak D call TRBD1 (5 bases). The CDR3 covers 15 residues. V was trimmed by 0 bases and J by 0 bases, leaving 11 bases between them. The germline gives CDR1 DFQATT, CDR2 SNEGSKA (reference sequence). For the CDR3, the DNA is TGCAGTGCTAGAGAGCCGACAGCATTGAACACTGAAGCTTTCTTT. Its protein product is CSAREPTALNTEAFF.

At least ten counts were recorded for this clonotype. This sequence joins TRBV6-5 and TRBJ2-2; a weak D match, TRBD1 (5 bases). CDR1 is MNHEY, CDR2 SVGAGI, per germline. This CDR3 region has 15 residues. V shed 5 bases and J shed 1 base, with 11 bases lying between them. The CDR3 region has the DNA TGTGCCAGCAGTCCGACAGTATTGAACACCGGGGAGCTGTTTTTT. Amino acids: CASSPTVLNTGELFF.

The chain carries TRBV5-1 and TRBJ1-5; D might be TRBD1 (6 bases). V shed 4 bases and J shed 7 bases, with 18 bases lying between them. The CDR3 length is 15 residues. Germline lookup yields CDR1 SGHRS and CDR2 YFSETQ. The CDR3 region has the DNA TGCGCCAGCAGCCCAGGAGGGCAGGGGCAACAGCCCCAGCATTTT. Residues: CASSPGGQGQQPQHF. The entire variable domain, with the rest obtained from reference TRBV5-1 and TRBJ1-5, is as follows: KAGVTQTPRYLIKTRGQQVTLSCSPISGHRSVSWYQQTPGQGLQFLFEYFSETQRNKGNFPGRFSGRQFSNSRSEMNVSTLELGDSALYLCASSPGGQGQQPQHFGDGTRLSIL.

The CDR3 loop reads CASSSLGTGLYSNQPQHF. The CDR3 nucleotides are TGTGCCAGCAGTTCTCTAGGGACAGGCCTCTATAGCAATCAGCCCCAGCATTTT. The V and J genes are TRBV27 and TRBJ1-5; 8 nucleotides line up with TRBD1. The CDR3 contains 18 residues. V dropped 4 bases and J dropped 0; count of bases not matched to a gene: 11. Germline V gives CDR1 MNHEY, CDR2 SMNVEV (reference sequence).

This clonotype was seen once. The chain couples TRBV5-6 to TRBJ2-7, with D possibly called TRBD1 or TRBD2 (5 bases each). The CDR3 spans 14 residues. Germline lookup yields CDR1 SGHDT and CDR2 YYEEEE. V dropped 4 bases and J dropped 6 bases, with 17 bases sitting between them. The CDR3 is CASSAGALSTEQYF. CDR3 sequence (DNA): TGTGCCAGCAGCGCCGGGGCCCTCTCCACCGAGCAGTACTTC.

This clonotype was seen ten or more times. The V gene is TRBV19, the J gene TRBJ1-2; 8 nucleotides match TRBD1. CDR1 and CDR2 from the germline V gene are LNHDA and SQIVND (reference sequence). This CDR3 is 13 amino acids long. The V segment lost 3 bases and the J segment 12 bases; nucleotides outside the gene matches: 9. CDR3 bases: TGTGCCAGTAGTATCGGGCCCCGGACAGGGAACACCTTC. Amino acid sequence: CASSIGPRTGNTF.

This clonotype occurred many times. J is TRBJ2-7 and V is TRBV7-2, with 9 bases lining up with TRBD1. J was trimmed by 3 bases and V by 3 bases; bases with no gene match: 9. Germline V gene sequence: CDR1 SGHTA, CDR2 FQGNSA. The CDR3 runs 16 residues. CDR3 loop: CASSFHGTGGFYEQYF. The CDR3 DNA is TGTGCCAGCAGCTTCCACGGTACAGGGGGCTTCTACGAGCAGTACTTC.

This clonotype appeared many times. The CDR3: CASSIDWRGSGPRETQYF. The CDR3 DNA is TGTGCCAGTAGTATAGACTGGAGGGGATCGGGACCGAGGGAGACCCAGTACTTC. The chain joins TRBV19 to TRBJ2-5; tentative D call: TRBD2 (6 bases). CDR1 is LNHDA and CDR2 is SQIVND in the germline V gene (reference sequence). V was cut by 0 bases and J by 5 bases, with 22 bases left in between. The CDR3 has 18 residues. The full variable domain, its missing parts supplied by reference TRBV19 and TRBJ2-5, is DGGITQSPKYLFRKEGQNVTLSCEQNLNHDAMYWYRQDPGQGLRLIYYSQIVNDFQKGDIAEGYSVSREKKESFPLTVTSAQKNPTAFYLCASSIDWRGSGPRETQYFGPGTRLLVL.

This chain links TRBV6-2 or TRBV6-3 with TRBJ2-3; 10 bases match TRBD2. The CDR3 length is 15 residues. The ends lost 7 bases at V and 6 bases at J; junction bases unmatched: 10. Germline lookup yields CDR1 MNHEY and CDR2 SVGEGT. The DNA of the CDR3 is TGTGCCAGCACGGCCCGAAGCGGGAGGGAGGATACGCAGTATTTT. Translating it yields CASTARSGREDTQYF.

About this clonotype: A far larger clone differs by one base, so this is likely a read error. The chain joins TRBV7-9 to TRBJ2-3; 10 bases fit TRBD2. V lost 5 bases and J lost 0; bases outside the gene matches: 8. Germline lookup yields CDR1 SEHNR and CDR2 FQNEAQ (reference sequence). The CDR3 is 17 residues long. CDR3 DNA: TGTGCCAGCAGCCCCCTGTCTAGCGGGGGTAGCACAGATACGCAGTATTTT. Protein: CASSPLSSGGSTDTQYF.

Ten or more counts support this clonotype. The chain recombines TRBV6-5 with TRBJ2-5; TRBD1 matches 7 bases. Germline CDR1 is MNHEY and CDR2 is SVGAGI. This CDR3 is built from 16 residues. V was pared by 1 base and J by 2 bases, with 7 bases of the junction left unmatched. CDR3 amino acids: CASSYLDRTAQETQYF. The CDR3 DNA is TGTGCCAGCAGTTACTTGGACAGGACGGCGCAAGAGACCCAGTACTTC.

This clonotype was recorded at least ten times. This chain links TRBV12-5 with TRBJ2-4; 8 positions match TRBD1. The V gene end was trimmed by 3 bases and the J gene end by 8 bases; junction bases not matched to a gene: 12. Germline V gene data show CDR1 as LGHNT and CDR2 as FRNRAP. The CDR3 is 16 amino acids. The CDR3 coding sequence is TGTGCTAGTGGTTTCCCAGAGGCAGGGGGCAAGGACATTCAGTACTTC. It codes for CASGFPEAGGKDIQYF.

This clonotype was seen repeatedly, ten times or more. The rearrangement uses TRBV20-1 and TRBJ2-3; 14 bases are shared with TRBD2. The V segment lost 6 bases and the J segment 3 bases; nucleotides outside the gene matches: 5. The CDR3 covers 15 residues. The germline CDR1 and CDR2 sequences are DFQATT and SNEGSKA (reference sequence). CDR3 DNA: TGCAGTGCCCCGGGACTAGCGGGGGATACAGATACGCAGTATTTT. Its protein product is CSAPGLAGDTDTQYF.

The table lists this clonotype with a few counts. A much larger clone lies one base from this, so it may be a read error. The rearrangement joins TRBV7-2 to TRBJ2-2; 7 nucleotides agree with TRBD2. The CDR3 is made up of 16 amino acids. V shed 5 bases, J shed 3 bases, and the junction held 9 bases outside the gene matches. Per the germline V gene, CDR1 is SGHTA and CDR2 is FQGNSA. The CDR3 reads CASSRYAGDDTGELFF. The CDR3 DNA reads as TGTGCCAGCAGCCGTTATGCGGGGGATGACACCGGGGAGCTGTTTTTT.

This clonotype was recorded at least ten times. The gene calls are TRBV18 and TRBJ2-1, with TRBD2 matching over 13 bases. CDR1 is KGHSH and CDR2 is LQKENI in the germline V gene. V dropped 5 bases and J dropped 6; count of bases not matched to a gene: 7. This CDR3 region has 16 residues. The CDR3 region is CASSELAGGSRNEQFF. The DNA of the CDR3 is TGTGCCAGCTCAGAACTAGCGGGAGGGAGTCGCAATGAGCAGTTCTTC.

A note on this clonotype: The junction departs from the called germline gene at one end, perhaps through a read error. The V and J genes are TRBV5-1 and TRBJ2-7, with D hard to call. Per the germline V gene, CDR1 is SGHRS and CDR2 is YFSETQ. The CDR3 is made up of 12 amino acids. For the CDR3, the DNA is TGTGCCAGCAGCTTGGCCCAGTTGGAGCAGTACTTC. Translating it yields CASSLAQLEQYF.

The table lists this clonotype with many counts. The rearrangement uses TRBV7-8 and TRBJ2-3; 10 positions match TRBD2. The J segment lost 3 bases and the V segment lost 5 bases, leaving 5 bases of the junction unmatched. CDR1 and CDR2 from the germline V gene are SGHVS and FQNEAQ. This CDR3 spans 15 amino acids. CDR3 sequence reads: CASSPAGGRTDTQYF. The CDR3 coding sequence is TGTGCCAGCAGCCCAGCGGGGGGGCGGACAGATACGCAGTATTTT.